This TCR beta chain was sequenced for a study of cytomegalovirus exposure and HLA in healthy donors. Note on this clone: Its antigen is undetermined.

13 Jbeta primers and 60 Vbeta primers were used for the PCR. Clones were read by immunoSEQ multiplex PCR, and TCRdb kept only the in-frame ones, dropping some. The sample contains about 85,000 clones, 80% of which appear only once. Overall study results and limits: A missense DCLRE1C variant was associated with V- and J-gene trimming of TCR beta chains in a later analysis, and an independent cohort replicated the association. It was shown in a later analysis that HLA-associated TCR beta chains were more clonally expanded than other, equally common chains. Cytomegalovirus status was reportedly diagnosed by the classifier with high sensitivity and specificity. A later analysis showed TCR association rates differing by HLA locus, peaking at DRB1 and lowest at HLA-C.

Trimming removed 2 bases from V and 8 bases from J; junction bases left unmatched: 8. Germline loops: CDR1 MNHNS, CDR2 SASEGT. This CDR3 spans 15 amino acids. The receptor's source is a man in his fifties or sixties in good health and CMV-seropositive. The chain has TRBV6-1 and TRBJ2-1; 8 positions agree with TRBD1. Sequenced: PBMCs. The CDR3 region is CASSEITGGNDEQFF. The CDR3 DNA follows: TGTGCCAGCAGTGAAATTACAGGGGGTAACGATGAGCAGTTCTTC.